This T cell receptor beta chain was recovered during a study of T cell clonality in common variable immunodeficiency. CVID subjects were neither ill nor on immunomodulatory or immunosuppressive medication at sampling. Germline CDR1 and CDR2: MNHNS and SASEGT. The CDR3 is 13 residues long. The ends were cut back, 4 bases at V and 1 base at J, with 8 bases in the middle. Regarding the study as a whole: Links between repertoire features and CVID complications were heterogeneity-limited. Reportedly, TCR beta sequences from common variable immunodeficiency showed fewer deletions and N-nucleotide insertions.

On this clone itself: Its specificity is not known. The missing CDR3 end, 3 residues past where the read stops, is filled in from the germline J gene.

The repertoire was sequenced with immunoSEQ multiplex PCR; TCRdb's copy has only in-frame clones and lacks some. The sample contains 25,000 to 30,000 clones, none of them singletons. The chain links TRBV6-1 to TRBJ2-7; possibly TRBD1 for D (5 bases). The sequencing input was peripheral blood mononuclear cells. The receptor was isolated from a human donor with common variable immunodeficiency. CDR3 amino acids: CASSGQISYEQYF. Partial CDR3 DNA: TGTGCCAGCAGTGGACAGATATCCTACGAG.